The rows below give T cell receptor beta chains drawn from one sample of a study of shared clonotypes between healthy human individuals. TCRdb keeps only in-frame clones here, not all; method: immunoSEQ multiplex PCR. This sample has approximately 590,000 clones, with 95% to 96% found just once. Input material: naive CD8+ T cells sorted from blood. All receptors derive from a woman aged 30 to 39 in good health. The CDR3 runs from the conserved cysteine through the conserved F or W. A D gene is named only where the DNA matches it firmly. Clone size is given for some rows only: seen once, a few or many times, or a class if the clone is expanded.

v_call	d_call	clone_size	j_call	cdr3_length	cdr3_nt	cdr3_aa
TRBV2	.	.	TRBJ1-1	14	TGTGCCAGCAGGGACGGACAGAGGAACACTGAAGCTTTCTTT	CASRDGQRNTEAFF
TRBV10-3	.	once	TRBJ1-1	12	TGTGCCATCAGTGAGACTGCCACTGAAGCTTTCTTT	CAISETATEAFF
TRBV7-9	TRBD2	.	TRBJ2-7	14	TGTGCCAGCAGCTTGGGACTAGCTGCCTACGAGCAGTACTTC	CASSLGLAAYEQYF
TRBV27	.	.	TRBJ2-7	13	TGTGCCAGCAGTCAGGGAAGCTCCTACGAGCAGTACTTC	CASSQGSSYEQYF
TRBV7-9	.	few	TRBJ1-5	12	TGTGCCAGCAGCTTCATGGGACAGCCCCAGCATTTT	CASSFMGQPQHF
TRBV19	TRBD1	.	TRBJ2-7	14	TGTGCCAGTAGTACAAGACAGGGGGCTTACGAGCAGTACTTC	CASSTRQGAYEQYF
TRBV2	.	.	TRBJ1-4	16	TGTGCCAGCAGTGAAGCGCTTCGGGGTTATAATGAAAAACTGTTTTTT	CASSEALRGYNEKLFF
TRBV19	.	once	TRBJ2-7	17	TGTGCCAGTAGTAATAGACCCCTTATGCAAGTAAGCCACGAGCAGTACTTC	CASSNRPLMQVSHEQYF
TRBV6-4	TRBD1	.	TRBJ1-2	14	TGTGCCAGCAGGCCGGGACAGGGGTACTATGGCTACACCTTC	CASRPGQGYYGYTF
TRBV29-1	.	.	TRBJ2-7	11	TGCAGCGTTGAGACGGAGTACGAGCAGTACTTC	CSVETEYEQYF
TRBV7-9	TRBD2	.	TRBJ2-1	17	TGTGCCAGCAGCTCAGGGGTGTTAGCGGGAGCCAGTAATGAGCAGTTCTTC	CASSSGVLAGASNEQFF
TRBV19	.	.	TRBJ2-3	13	TGTGCCAGTGCCGAGGGTAGCACAGATACGCAGTATTTT	CASAEGSTDTQYF
TRBV7-2	TRBD2	.	TRBJ2-1	16	TGTGCCAGCAGCTGGGAGCTAGCGGGAGGAACAAGTGAGCAGTTCTTC	CASSWELAGGTSEQFF
TRBV5-1	TRBD1	.	TRBJ1-1	18	TGCGCCAGCAGCTCGCCGCAGGGGGGGCGAACCGTGAACACTGAAGCTTTCTTT	CASSSPQGGRTVNTEAFF
TRBV4-2	.	once	TRBJ1-1	17	TGTGCCAGCAGCCAAGATCGAAATGGAGGCTGGAACACTGAAGCTTTCTTT	CASSQDRNGGWNTEAFF
TRBV27	.	.	TRBJ2-1	13	TGTGCCAGCAGTTCCACAGCGTACAATGAGCAGTTCTTC	CASSSTAYNEQFF
TRBV4-1	TRBD1	.	TRBJ2-7	15	TGCGCCAGCAGCCAAGAGGGGACAGGGAGCTACGAGCAGTACTTC	CASSQEGTGSYEQYF
TRBV28	TRBD2	.	TRBJ2-1	15	TGTGCCAGCAGTTTATCACTAGCGGACTACAATGAGCAGTTCTTC	CASSLSLADYNEQFF
TRBV9	.	.	TRBJ1-1	13	TGTGCCAGCAGCGTAGATGGAGGGACTGAAGCTTTCTTT	CASSVDGGTEAFF
TRBV2	.	.	TRBJ2-1	14	TGTGCCAGCAGGAAGAGGGGATCCTACAATGAGCAGTTCTTC	CASRKRGSYNEQFF
TRBV28	TRBD1	.	TRBJ2-2	16	TGTGCCAGCAGTAGTCAGGGGGTGTCAAACACCGGGGAGCTGTTTTTT	CASSSQGVSNTGELFF
TRBV7-8	TRBD2	.	TRBJ2-1	21	TGTGCCAGCAGCCAACTACTAGCGGGAGGGCCTACCAAGAGCTCCTACAATGAGCAGTTCTTC	CASSQLLAGGPTKSSYNEQFF
TRBV28	.	.	TRBJ2-7	15	TGTGCCAGCAGTTTTTTCTGGGGGCCAAGCTACGAGCAGTACTTC	CASSFFWGPSYEQYF
TRBV6-1	.	.	TRBJ1-2	17	TGTGCCAGCAGTGAAGCTTTGGACATCCTGACTAACTATGGCTACACCTTC	CASSEALDILTNYGYTF
TRBV11-2	.	once	TRBJ2-1	15	TGTGCCAGCAGCTCAGAATTTTCCTCCTACAATGAGCAGTTCTTC	CASSSEFSSYNEQFF
TRBV5-6	.	.	TRBJ2-7	14	TGTGCCAGCAGCTTGGGGGGCTCTTACTACGAGCAGTACTTC	CASSLGGSYYEQYF
TRBV20-1	.	.	TRBJ1-1	11	TGCAGTGCTAAAACCCCCGAGGGAACTTTCTTT	CSAKTPEGTFF
TRBV10-3	.	.	TRBJ1-2	16	TGTGCCATCAGTGAGTCCTCGGCAGTATCGGCCTATGGCTACACCTTC	CAISESSAVSAYGYTF
TRBV4-1	.	.	TRBJ1-5	16	TGCGCCAGCAGCATCGGCCGGCCAGGGGAGGGGGAGCCCCAGCATTTT	CASSIGRPGEGEPQHF
TRBV28	.	.	TRBJ2-7	13	TGTGCCAGCAGGGGGACTGGCTCCTACGAGCAGTACTTC	CASRGTGSYEQYF
TRBV5-6	TRBD2	once	TRBJ2-7	14	TGTGCCAGCAGCTTGGCGGGAGGAGGTGACGAGCAGTACTTC	CASSLAGGGDEQYF
TRBV10-2	.	once	TRBJ2-1	15	TGCGCCAGCAGTGAGGGAGGGGGCGCCTCCAATGAGCAGTTCTTC	CASSEGGGASNEQFF
TRBV15	.	.	TRBJ2-7	14	TGTGCCACCAGCTTAGGGACGGCCTCCTACGAGCAGTACTTC	CATSLGTASYEQYF
TRBV2	TRBD1	.	TRBJ2-7	14	TGTGCCACCGGGGGACAGGGGGTTTCCTACGAGCAGTACTTC	CATGGQGVSYEQYF
TRBV19	.	.	TRBJ2-7	13	TGTGCCAGTAGTACAACAGGGAAGTACGAGCAGTACTTC	CASSTTGKYEQYF
TRBV9	TRBD1	.	TRBJ1-5	15	TGTGCCAGCAACGCAGGGGGCCGGAGCAATCAGCCCCAGCATTTT	CASNAGGRSNQPQHF
TRBV4-1	.	.	TRBJ2-1	16	TGCGCCAGCAGCCAGCGTAGCGCGAGCTCCTACAATGAGCAGTTCTTC	CASSQRSASSYNEQFF
TRBV10-2	.	.	TRBJ2-2	15	TGCGCCAGCAGTGAGTCAAGCGGCAGCACCGGGGAGCTGTTTTTT	CASSESSGSTGELFF
TRBV10-2	.	once	TRBJ2-7	11	TGCGCCAGCAGTGGGGCGGGCGAGCAGTACTTC	CASSGAGEQYF
TRBV7-9	TRBD1	.	TRBJ2-1	14	TGTGCCAGCAGCCTCCGGGACAGGGGTTATGAGCAGTTCTTC	CASSLRDRGYEQFF
TRBV4-1	TRBD1	.	TRBJ1-2	16	TGCGCCAGCAGCGAAGACCCAGGGGGCGCGGGCTATGGCTACACCTTC	CASSEDPGGAGYGYTF
TRBV4-1	TRBD1	.	TRBJ1-2	15	TGCGCCAGCAGCCAACCCCGACAGGGGTGGAATGGCTACACCTTC	CASSQPRQGWNGYTF
TRBV7-8	.	.	TRBJ1-2	13	TGTGCCAGCAGCTTATCAACCTCGGGTGGCTACACCTTC	CASSLSTSGGYTF
TRBV28	TRBD1	.	TRBJ1-5	17	TGTGCCAGCAGTTTAGTGGTCTTCGGACAGGTCACTCAGCCCCAGCATTTT	CASSLVVFGQVTQPQHF
TRBV30	.	.	TRBJ2-7	11	TGTGCCTGGAATCTAGCCGACGAGCAGTACTTC	CAWNLADEQYF
TRBV5-4	TRBD2	.	TRBJ2-5	15	TGTGCCAGCAGCTTGGTGACTAGCAGCCAAGAGACCCAGTACTTC	CASSLVTSSQETQYF
TRBV6-1	.	.	TRBJ2-2	18	TGTGCCAGCAGTGATTACAAACAGGGACGTGCGAACACCGGGGAGCTGTTTTTT	CASSDYKQGRANTGELFF
TRBV21-1	.	.	TRBJ1-2	15	TGTGCCAGCAGCAAAGCCCCAGTTACAGGTTGTGGCTACACCTTC	CASSKAPVTGCGYTF
TRBV4-1	.	.	TRBJ2-7	13	TGCGCCAGCAGCCAAGGCATGACCTACGAGCAGTACTTC	CASSQGMTYEQYF
TRBV27	TRBD2	.	TRBJ2-1	16	TGTGCCAGCAGTTTGGCTAGCGGGGCGACTTACAATGAGCAGTTCTTC	CASSLASGATYNEQFF
TRBV9	.	.	TRBJ2-3	13	TGTGCCAGCAGCGGGGGATACACAGATACGCAGTATTTT	CASSGGYTDTQYF
TRBV5-1	.	once	TRBJ2-5	16	TGCGCCAGCAGCTTGGCCTACGGCCCCATAGTAGGGACCCAGTACTTC	CASSLAYGPIVGTQYF
TRBV7-9	.	.	TRBJ2-3	16	TGTGCCAGCAGCTCCATAGCCGCTACGCATCCAGATACGCAGTATTTT	CASSSIAATHPDTQYF
TRBV10-1	.	.	TRBJ1-1	13	TGCGCCAGCAGTGGGGGGACGAACACTGAAGCTTTCTTT	CASSGGTNTEAFF